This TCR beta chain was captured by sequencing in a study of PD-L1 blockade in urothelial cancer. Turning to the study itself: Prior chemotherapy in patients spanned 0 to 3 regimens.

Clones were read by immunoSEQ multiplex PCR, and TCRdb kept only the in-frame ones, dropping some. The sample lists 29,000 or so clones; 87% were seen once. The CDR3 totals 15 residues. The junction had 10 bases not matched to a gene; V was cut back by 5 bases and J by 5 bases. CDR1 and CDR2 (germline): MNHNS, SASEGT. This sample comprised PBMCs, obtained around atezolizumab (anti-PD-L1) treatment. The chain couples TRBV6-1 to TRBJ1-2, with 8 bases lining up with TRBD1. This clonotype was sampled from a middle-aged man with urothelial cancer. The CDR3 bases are TGTGCCAGCAGTCCAACTACGACAGGGGAGTATGGCTACACCTTC. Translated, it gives CASSPTTTGEYGYTF.